This entry lists 19 T cell receptor beta chains sequenced from one sample in a study of shared clonotypes between healthy human individuals. Here immunoSEQ multiplex PCR was the method, and the copy in TCRdb shows in-frame clones only, minus some. The repertoire holds roughly 2.2 million clones, roughly 93% seen once, with about 0.39% in the top ten. Specimen: naive CD4+ T cells from PBMCs. Documented subset: CD45RA+ positively selected. The source is a man between 18 and 29 years old in good health. Some clones in this sample may be carry-over from other donors' samples.

V gene TRBV30 combines with J gene TRBJ2-3, with TRBD2 as a possible D gene (6 bases). This CDR3 has 15 residues. The V gene's germline CDR1 is GTSNPN and CDR2 SVGIG (reference sequence). The V gene lost 3 bases and the J gene lost 0 bases, with 13 bases spanning the gap. The CDR3 sequence: CAWSPGLLSTDTQYF. For the CDR3, the DNA is TGTGCCTGGAGCCCGGGACTCTTAAGCACAGATACGCAGTATTTT.

The CDR3 region is CASSQPTAGRSSYEQYF. CDR3 sequence (DNA): TGCGCCAGCAGCCAGCCGACGGCTGGGAGGAGTTCCTACGAGCAGTACTTC. V usage is TRBV4-1 and J usage is TRBJ2-7, with a tentative D call TRBD2 (6 bases). The germline gives CDR1 MGHRA, CDR2 YSYEKL. This CDR3 spans 17 amino acids. Trimming took 3 bases from V and 1 from J, leaving 19 bases between them.

This clone has just a few counts. The same CDR3 is also encoded by other DNA sequences in this sample. The CDR3 nucleotides read TGTGCCAGCAGCTTCTCGGGGAACACTGAAGCTTTCTTT. Translation gives CASSFSGNTEAFF. The V gene is TRBV7-3, the J gene TRBJ1-1; D is unresolved. The V end was cut by 3 bases, the J end by 1 base, with 6 bases between. From germline, CDR1 is SGHTA and CDR2 FQGTGA. This CDR3 region has 13 residues.

This clone was detected once. This rearrangement joins TRBV5-5 to TRBJ2-1; no clear D gene. This CDR3 has 14 amino acids. Trimming left V 1 base short and J 3 bases short, with 8 bases between. In germline, CDR1 is SGHKS, CDR2 YYEKEE (reference sequence). The CDR3 DNA follows: TGTGCCAGCAGCTTGATCTCCAGCTACAATGAGCAGTTCTTC. Its protein product is CASSLISSYNEQFF.

The chain is built from TRBV28 and TRBJ2-3; the D is unclear. Germline V lookup: CDR1 MDHEN, CDR2 SYDVKM. Trimming removed 5 bases at V and 6 bases at J, with 12 bases between. The CDR3 sequence is 13 residues long. CDR3 protein: CASSPPPLDTQYF. In DNA form, the CDR3 reads TGTGCCAGCAGTCCCCCTCCCTTGGATACGCAGTATTTT.

The V and J genes are TRBV10-2 and TRBJ2-3; possible D gene TRBD1, 6 bases. The CDR3 has 14 amino acids. From germline, CDR1 is WSHSY and CDR2 SAAADI. The germline V and J ends were trimmed by 7 bases and 1 base, with 12 bases remaining between them. DNA of the CDR3: TGCGCCAGCACGGCAGGGGCGCGCACAGATACGCAGTATTTT. The encoded protein is CASTAGARTDTQYF.

V and J are TRBV18 and TRBJ2-2; the D gene is possibly TRBD1 (6 bases). Germline assignment: CDR1 KGHSH and CDR2 LQKENI. The V and J ends lost 6 bases and 1 base respectively, with 12 bases between them. CDR3 size: 15 residues. The CDR3 reads CASSRDRRNTGELFF. The CDR3 region has the DNA TGTGCCAGCTCTCGTGACAGGAGGAACACCGGGGAGCTGTTTTTT. The variable domain in full, completed from reference TRBV18 and TRBJ2-2, reads NAGVMQNPRHLVRRRGQEARLRCSPMKGHSHVYWYRQLPEEGLKFMVYLQKENIIDESGMPKERFSAEFPKEGPSILRIQQVVRGDSAAYFCASSRDRRNTGELFFGEGSRLTVL.

The chain carries TRBV7-2 and TRBJ2-7, with TRBD2 matching 10 bases. The J segment lost 0 bases and the V segment lost 5 bases, leaving 4 bases of the junction unmatched. This CDR3 region has 15 residues. Germline CDR1 and CDR2: SGHTA and FQGNSA. The CDR3 protein is CASSHGLADSYEQYF. In DNA form, the CDR3 reads TGTGCCAGCAGCCACGGACTAGCGGACTCCTACGAGCAGTACTTC.

This rearrangement joins TRBV25-1 to TRBJ1-5; D gene ambiguous. This CDR3 has 16 amino acids. Germline lookup yields CDR1 MGHDK and CDR2 SYGVNS. Trimming pared 0 bases from V and 4 bases from J, leaving 13 bases between. For the CDR3, the DNA is TGTGCCAGCAGTGAATATGTGGTAGGGTTTAATCAGCCCCAGCATTTT. It specifies CASSEYVVGFNQPQHF.

The J gene is TRBJ2-7, the V gene TRBV2; D is unclear. Looked up from germline, CDR1 is SNHLY and CDR2 is FYNNEI. CDR3 size: 14 residues. Trimming removed 4 bases at V and 2 bases at J, with 12 bases between. CDR3 sequence (DNA): TGTGCCAGCAGTGTATACGGCAGTACCTACGAGCAGTACTTC. It encodes CASSVYGSTYEQYF.

The J gene is TRBJ2-1, the V gene TRBV5-1; TRBD1 is a possible D gene (5 bases). V was trimmed by 2 bases and J by 2 bases, leaving 8 bases between them. The CDR3 consists of 14 residues. Germline CDR1 reads SGHRS; CDR2 reads YFSETQ. CDR3 residues: CASSFDRPYNEQFF. For the CDR3, the DNA is TGCGCCAGCAGCTTTGACAGACCCTACAATGAGCAGTTCTTC.

In DNA form, the CDR3 reads TGTGCCAGCAGCTTAGGGGCTAGCGGGACCTACGAGCAGTACTTC. It is translated as CASSLGASGTYEQYF. The chain combines TRBV11-2 with TRBJ2-7; 9 positions match TRBD2. Trimming at V came to 1 base and at J to 2 bases, leaving 3 bases not matched to a gene. The CDR3 runs to 15 residues. Germline V gene sequence: CDR1 SGHAT, CDR2 FQNNGV.

V is TRBV11-2 and J is TRBJ2-7, with 8 bases matching TRBD2. Germline CDR1 is SGHAT and CDR2 is FQNNGV. With 5 bases clipped from V and 3 bases from J, the junction kept 9 bases outside the gene matches. This CDR3 has 15 residues. Here the CDR3 reads CASSPLREGGYEQYF. DNA of the CDR3: TGTGCCAGCAGCCCCCTCCGGGAGGGAGGCTACGAGCAGTACTTC.

The genes are TRBV21-1 and TRBJ1-2; TRBD1 was called by the table and not checked on the DNA. TRBV21-1 is marked as a pseudogene. The CDR3 covers 17 residues. The CDR3 loop is CASSKWGRPGQNYGYTF. CDR3 in DNA: TGTGCCAGCAGCAAATGGGGAAGGCCGGGACAGAACTATGGCTACACCTTC.

This sequence joins TRBV18 and TRBJ2-2; 11 bases are a match to TRBD2. V lost 3 bases and J lost 4; bases outside the gene matches: 7. The CDR3 runs to 17 residues. Germline V gives CDR1 KGHSH, CDR2 LQKENI. Here the CDR3 reads CASSPQGTSGVTGELFF. The CDR3 region has the DNA TGTGCCAGCTCACCCCAGGGGACTAGCGGAGTCACCGGGGAGCTGTTTTTT.

The V and J genes are TRBV6-5 and TRBJ1-2; D is possibly TRBD1 (5 bases). The CDR3 is 13 residues long. The V gene lost 4 bases and the J gene lost 3 bases, with 9 bases spanning the gap. Germline assignment: CDR1 MNHEY and CDR2 SVGAGI. The CDR3 is CASSSGLHYGYTF. As DNA, the CDR3 is TGTGCCAGCAGTTCGGGACTGCACTATGGCTACACCTTC.

For this clone: In the same sample, other DNA sequences code for this CDR3. The chain is built from TRBV5-1 and TRBJ1-1, with no clear D. CDR3 length equals 13 residues. Trimming pared 2 bases from V and 0 bases from J, leaving 5 bases between. Germline loops: CDR1 SGHRS, CDR2 YFSETQ. The CDR3 protein is CASSLGLNTEAFF. The CDR3 DNA follows: TGCGCCAGCAGCTTAGGATTGAACACTGAAGCTTTCTTT.

This clone occurred once. This chain joins TRBV7-2 and TRBJ1-5, with 10 bases matching TRBD1. V shed 3 bases, J shed 6 bases, and the junction held 5 bases outside the gene matches. There are 15 residues in the CDR3. Germline lookup yields CDR1 SGHTA and CDR2 FQGNSA. CDR3 sequence (DNA): TGTGCCAGCAGCTTCGCGACAGGGGGCGGTCAGCCCCAGCATTTT. It encodes CASSFATGGGQPQHF. Full variable domain (remainder filled in from reference TRBV7-2 and TRBJ1-5): GAGVSQSPSNKVTEKGKDVELRCDPISGHTALYWYRQSLGQGLEFLIYFQGNSAPDKSGLPSDRFSAERTGGSVSTLTIQRTQQEDSAVYLCASSFATGGGQPQHFGDGTRLSIL.

V gene TRBV7-9 combines with J gene TRBJ2-5; D may be TRBD2 (6 bases). CDR1 and CDR2 (germline): SEHNR, FQNEAQ (reference sequence). Trimming stripped 5 bases from V and 2 bases from J, with 12 bases between. This CDR3 region has 14 residues. For the CDR3, the DNA is TGTGCCAGCAGCCAACCGGGGGATCAAGAGACCCAGTACTTC. Amino acids: CASSQPGDQETQYF.